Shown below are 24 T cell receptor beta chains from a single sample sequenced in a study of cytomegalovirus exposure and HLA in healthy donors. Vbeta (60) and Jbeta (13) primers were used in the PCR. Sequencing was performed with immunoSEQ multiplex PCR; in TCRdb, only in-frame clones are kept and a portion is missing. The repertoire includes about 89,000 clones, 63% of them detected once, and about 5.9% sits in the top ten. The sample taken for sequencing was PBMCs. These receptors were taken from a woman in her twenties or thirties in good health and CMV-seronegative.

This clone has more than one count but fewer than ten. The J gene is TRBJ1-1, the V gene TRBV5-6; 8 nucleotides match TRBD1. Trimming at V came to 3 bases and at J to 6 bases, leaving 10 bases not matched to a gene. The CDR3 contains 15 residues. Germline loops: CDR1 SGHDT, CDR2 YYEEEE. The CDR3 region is CASSSGQGWFAEAFF. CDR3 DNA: TGTGCCAGCAGCTCCGGACAGGGATGGTTTGCTGAAGCTTTCTTT.

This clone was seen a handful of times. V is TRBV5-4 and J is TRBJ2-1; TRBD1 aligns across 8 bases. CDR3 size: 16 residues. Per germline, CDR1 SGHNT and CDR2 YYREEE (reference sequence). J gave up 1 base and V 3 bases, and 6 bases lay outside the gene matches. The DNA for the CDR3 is TGTGCCAGCAGCTCGGCCAGGGGGCGTTCCTACAATGAGCAGTTCTTC. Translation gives CASSSARGRSYNEQFF.

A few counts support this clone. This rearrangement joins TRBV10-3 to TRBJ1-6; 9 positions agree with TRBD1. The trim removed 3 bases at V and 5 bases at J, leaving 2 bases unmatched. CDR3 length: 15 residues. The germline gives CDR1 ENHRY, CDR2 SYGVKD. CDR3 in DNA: TGTGCCATCAGTGACACAGGGGGCGATAATTCACCCCTCCACTTT. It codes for CAISDTGGDNSPLHF.

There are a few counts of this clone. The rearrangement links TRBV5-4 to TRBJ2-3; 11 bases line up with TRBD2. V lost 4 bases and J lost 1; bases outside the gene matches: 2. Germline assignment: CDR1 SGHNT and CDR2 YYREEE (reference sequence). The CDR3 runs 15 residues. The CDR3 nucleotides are TGTGCCAGCAGCACGGGACTAGCGGGCACAGATACGCAGTATTTT. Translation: CASSTGLAGTDTQYF.

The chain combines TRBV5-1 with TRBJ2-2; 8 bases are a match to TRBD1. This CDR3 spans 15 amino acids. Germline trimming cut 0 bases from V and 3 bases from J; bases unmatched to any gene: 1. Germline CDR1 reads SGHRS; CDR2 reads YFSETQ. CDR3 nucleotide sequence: TGCGCCAGCAGCTTGGCACAGGGGGACACCGGGGAGCTGTTTTTT. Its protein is CASSLAQGDTGELFF.

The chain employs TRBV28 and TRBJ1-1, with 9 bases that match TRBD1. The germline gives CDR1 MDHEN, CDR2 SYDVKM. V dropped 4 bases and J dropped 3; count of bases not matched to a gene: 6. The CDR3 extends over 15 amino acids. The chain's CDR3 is CASSSTGGTYTEAFF. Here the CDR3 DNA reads TGTGCCAGCAGTTCTACAGGGGGCACCTACACTGAAGCTTTCTTT.

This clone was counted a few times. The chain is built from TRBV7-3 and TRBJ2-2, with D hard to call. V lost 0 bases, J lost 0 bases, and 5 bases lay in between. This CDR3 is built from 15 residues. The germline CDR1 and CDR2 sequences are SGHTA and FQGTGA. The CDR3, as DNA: TGTGCCAGCAGCTTAACCCAAACGAACACCGGGGAGCTGTTTTTT. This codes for CASSLTQTNTGELFF. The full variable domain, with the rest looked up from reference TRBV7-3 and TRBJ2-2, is GAGVSQTPSNKVTEKGKYVELRCDPISGHTALYWYRQSLGQGPEFLIYFQGTGAADDSGLPNDRFFAVRPEGSVSTLKIQRTERGDSAVYLCASSLTQTNTGELFFGEGSRLTVL.

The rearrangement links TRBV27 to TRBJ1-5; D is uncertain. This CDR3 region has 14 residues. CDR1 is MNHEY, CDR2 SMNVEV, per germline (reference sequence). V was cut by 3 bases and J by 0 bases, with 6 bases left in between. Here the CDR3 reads CASSFSNSNQPQHF. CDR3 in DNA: TGTGCCAGCAGTTTTAGTAATAGCAATCAGCCCCAGCATTTT.

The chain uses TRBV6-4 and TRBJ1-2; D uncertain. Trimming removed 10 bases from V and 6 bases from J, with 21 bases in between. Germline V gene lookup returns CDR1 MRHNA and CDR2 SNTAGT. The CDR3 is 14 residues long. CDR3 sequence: CATRRDLGRDGYTF. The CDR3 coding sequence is TGTGCCACCCGGAGGGATCTTGGGCGGGATGGCTACACCTTC.

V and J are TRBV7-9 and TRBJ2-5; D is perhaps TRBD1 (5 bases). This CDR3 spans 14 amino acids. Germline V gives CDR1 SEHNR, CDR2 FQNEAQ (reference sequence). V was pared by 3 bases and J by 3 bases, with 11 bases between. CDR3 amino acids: CASSFKSREETQYF. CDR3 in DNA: TGTGCCAGCAGCTTTAAGAGCAGGGAAGAGACCCAGTACTTC.

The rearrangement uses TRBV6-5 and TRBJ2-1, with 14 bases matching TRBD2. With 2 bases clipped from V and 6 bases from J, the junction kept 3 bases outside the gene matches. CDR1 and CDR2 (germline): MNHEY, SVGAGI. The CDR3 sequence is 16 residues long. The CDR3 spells CASSYDGTSGSNEQFF. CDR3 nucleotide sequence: TGTGCCAGCAGTTACGACGGGACTAGCGGGAGCAATGAGCAGTTCTTC.

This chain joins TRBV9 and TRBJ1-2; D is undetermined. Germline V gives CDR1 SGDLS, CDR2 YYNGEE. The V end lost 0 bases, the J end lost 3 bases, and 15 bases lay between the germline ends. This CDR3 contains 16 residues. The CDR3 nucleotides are TGTGCCAGCAGCGTAGCCGGCCACCCCGGGGACTATGGCTACACCTTC. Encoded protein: CASSVAGHPGDYGYTF.

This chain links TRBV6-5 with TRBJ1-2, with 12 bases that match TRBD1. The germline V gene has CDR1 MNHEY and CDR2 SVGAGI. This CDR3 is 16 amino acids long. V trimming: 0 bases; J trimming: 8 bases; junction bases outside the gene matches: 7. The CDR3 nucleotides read TGTGCCAGCAGTTACTCCCGGGACAGGGGGCCGCGGGGCTACACCTTC. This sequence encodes CASSYSRDRGPRGYTF.

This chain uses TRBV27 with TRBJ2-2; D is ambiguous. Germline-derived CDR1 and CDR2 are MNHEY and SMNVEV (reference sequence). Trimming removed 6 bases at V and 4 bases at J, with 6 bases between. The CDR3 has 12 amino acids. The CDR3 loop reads CASRFLTGELFF. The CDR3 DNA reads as TGTGCCAGCAGGTTCCTCACCGGGGAGCTGTTTTTT.

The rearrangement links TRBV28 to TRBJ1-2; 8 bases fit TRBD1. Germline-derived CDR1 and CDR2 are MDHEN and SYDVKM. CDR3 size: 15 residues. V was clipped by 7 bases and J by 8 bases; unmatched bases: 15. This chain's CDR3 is CASMTRAGGEVGYTF. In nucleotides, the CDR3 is TGTGCCAGCATGACCAGGGCAGGGGGCGAAGTAGGCTACACCTTC.

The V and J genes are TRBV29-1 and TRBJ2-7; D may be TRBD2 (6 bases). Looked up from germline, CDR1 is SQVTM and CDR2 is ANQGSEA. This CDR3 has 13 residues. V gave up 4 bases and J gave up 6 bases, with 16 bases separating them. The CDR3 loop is CSVASPGGGEQYF. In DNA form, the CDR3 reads TGCAGCGTTGCGTCCCCCGGGGGAGGCGAGCAGTACTTC.

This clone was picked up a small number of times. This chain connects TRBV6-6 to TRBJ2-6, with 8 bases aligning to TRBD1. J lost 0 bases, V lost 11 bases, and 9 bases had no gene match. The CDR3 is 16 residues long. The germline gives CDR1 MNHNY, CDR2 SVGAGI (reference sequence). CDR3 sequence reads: CAGKGTGNSGANVLTF. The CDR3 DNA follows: TGTGCCGGCAAGGGGACAGGTAACTCTGGGGCCAACGTCCTGACTTTC.

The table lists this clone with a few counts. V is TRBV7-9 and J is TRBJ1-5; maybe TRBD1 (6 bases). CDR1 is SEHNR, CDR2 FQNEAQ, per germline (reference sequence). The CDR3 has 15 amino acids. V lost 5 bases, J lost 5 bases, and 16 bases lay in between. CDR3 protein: CASSPGGARYQPQHF. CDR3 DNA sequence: TGTGCCAGCAGCCCCGGGGGGGCACGATATCAGCCCCAGCATTTT.

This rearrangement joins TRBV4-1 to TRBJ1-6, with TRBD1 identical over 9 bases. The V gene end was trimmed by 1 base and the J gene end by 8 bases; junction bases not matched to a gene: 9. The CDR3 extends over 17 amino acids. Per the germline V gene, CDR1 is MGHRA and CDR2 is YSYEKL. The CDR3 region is CASSQAGQGTGDSPLHF. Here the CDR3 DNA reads TGCGCCAGCAGCCAAGCCGGACAGGGGACCGGGGATTCACCCCTCCACTTT.

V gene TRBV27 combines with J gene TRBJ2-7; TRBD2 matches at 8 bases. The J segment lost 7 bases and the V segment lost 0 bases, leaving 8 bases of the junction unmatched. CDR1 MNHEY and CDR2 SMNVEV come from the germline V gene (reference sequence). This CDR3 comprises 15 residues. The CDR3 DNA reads TGTGCCAGCAGTTTATCCCTCGGGAGGGCCGAAGAGCAGTACTTC. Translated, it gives CASSLSLGRAEEQYF.

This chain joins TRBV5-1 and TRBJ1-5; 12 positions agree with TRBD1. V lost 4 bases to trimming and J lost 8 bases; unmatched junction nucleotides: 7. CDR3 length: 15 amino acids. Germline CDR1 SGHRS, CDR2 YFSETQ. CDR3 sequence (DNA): TGCGCCAGCAGCATGACGGGACAGGGGGCCGAGCCCCAGCATTTT. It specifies CASSMTGQGAEPQHF.

The CDR3 DNA is TGTGCCAGCTCACCACCGGGACAGCCCGACGCTTTCTTT. The encoded protein is CASSPPGQPDAFF. The chain is built from TRBV18 and TRBJ1-1, with 7 bases aligning to TRBD1. V trimming: 0 bases; J trimming: 11 bases; junction bases outside the gene matches: 6. This CDR3 comprises 13 residues. The germline gives CDR1 KGHSH, CDR2 LQKENI.

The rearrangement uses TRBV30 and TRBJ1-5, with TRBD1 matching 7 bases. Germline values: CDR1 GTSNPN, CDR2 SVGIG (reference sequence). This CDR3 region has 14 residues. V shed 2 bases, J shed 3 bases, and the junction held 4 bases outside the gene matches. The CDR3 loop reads CAWSQGQPNQPQHF. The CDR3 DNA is TGTGCCTGGAGTCAGGGACAGCCCAATCAGCCCCAGCATTTT. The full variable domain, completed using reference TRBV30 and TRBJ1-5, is SQTIHQWPATLVQPVGSPLSLECTVEGTSNPNLYWYRQAAGRGLQLLFYSVGIGQISSEVPQNLSASRPQDRQFILSSKKLLLSDSGFYLCAWSQGQPNQPQHFGDGTRLSIL.

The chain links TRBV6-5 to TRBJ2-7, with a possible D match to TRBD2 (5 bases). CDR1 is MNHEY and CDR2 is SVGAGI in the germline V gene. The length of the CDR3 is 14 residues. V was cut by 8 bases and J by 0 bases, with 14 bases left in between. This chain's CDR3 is CASAEGGFSYEQYF. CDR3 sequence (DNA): TGTGCCAGCGCCGAGGGCGGATTCTCCTACGAGCAGTACTTC.